The T cell receptor (beta chain) described here comes from a study of response to subunit inactivated influenza vaccine. Study results and caveats: It was suggested by the authors that few new T cells are recruited by each seasonal influenza vaccination.

This clonotype was recorded at least ten times. Its target is not known. TCRdb reprocessed the RT-PCR reads via MiXCR and lists one record per CDR3 protein. There are more than 200,000 distinct CDR3 sequences in the sample; 12% occur only once, and less than 8.5% lies in the top ten. Germline loops: CDR1 MNHNS, CDR2 SASEGT. J lost 3 bases, V lost 5 bases, and 4 bases had no gene match. The CDR3 contains 13 residues. The chain links TRBV6-1 to TRBJ2-7; TRBD2 aligns across 7 bases. This sequence was found in a man in his forties or fifties who received an inactivated influenza vaccine. The source material was non-naive T cells sorted from PBMCs, sampled 14 to 15 days before vaccination. In DNA, the CDR3 is TGTGCCAGCAGTAGGAGCGGGAACTACGAGCAGTACTTC. This encodes CASSRSGNYEQYF.